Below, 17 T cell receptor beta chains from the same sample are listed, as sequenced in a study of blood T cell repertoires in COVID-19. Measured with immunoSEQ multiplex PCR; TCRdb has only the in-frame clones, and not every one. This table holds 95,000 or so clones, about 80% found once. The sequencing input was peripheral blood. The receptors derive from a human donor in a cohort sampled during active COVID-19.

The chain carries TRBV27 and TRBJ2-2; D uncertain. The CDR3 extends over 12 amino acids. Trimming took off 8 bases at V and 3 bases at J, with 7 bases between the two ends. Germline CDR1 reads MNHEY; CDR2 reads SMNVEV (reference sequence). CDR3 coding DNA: TGTGCCAGCCGAGGATACACCGGGGAGCTGTTTTTT. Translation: CASRGYTGELFF.

CDR3 DNA sequence: TGTGCCAGCAGTATGACAGGGCAGAACTATGGCTACACCTTC. This gives the protein CASSMTGQNYGYTF. The gene calls are TRBV7-2 and TRBJ1-2; 7 bases are a match to TRBD1. The ends lost 6 bases at V and 2 bases at J; junction bases unmatched: 6. The CDR3 has 14 amino acids. Germline CDR1 reads SGHTA; CDR2 reads FQGNSA.

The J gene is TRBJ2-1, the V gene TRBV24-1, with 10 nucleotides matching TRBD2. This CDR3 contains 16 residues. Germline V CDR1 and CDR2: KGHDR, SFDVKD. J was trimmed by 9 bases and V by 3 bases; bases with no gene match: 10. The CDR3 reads CATSDVGLAGAGEQFF. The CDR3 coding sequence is TGTGCCACCAGTGATGTGGGTCTAGCGGGAGCGGGTGAGCAGTTCTTC.

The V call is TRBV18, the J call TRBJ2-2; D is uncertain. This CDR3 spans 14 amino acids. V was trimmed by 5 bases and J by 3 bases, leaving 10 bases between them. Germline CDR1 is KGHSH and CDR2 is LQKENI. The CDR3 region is CASSTQVDTGELFF. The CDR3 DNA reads TGTGCCAGCTCAACGCAGGTCGACACCGGGGAGCTGTTTTTT.

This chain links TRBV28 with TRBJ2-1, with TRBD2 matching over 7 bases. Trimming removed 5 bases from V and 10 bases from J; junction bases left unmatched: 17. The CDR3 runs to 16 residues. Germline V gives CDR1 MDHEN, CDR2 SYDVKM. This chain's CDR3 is CASSASLGLSTSEQFF. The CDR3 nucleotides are TGTGCCAGCAGTGCTTCCCTGGGACTATCGACCAGCGAGCAGTTCTTC. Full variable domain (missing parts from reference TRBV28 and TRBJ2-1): DVKVTQSSRYLVKRTGEKVFLECVQDMDHENMFWYRQDPGLGLRLIYFSYDVKMKEKGDIPEGYSVSREKKERFSLILESASTNQTSMYLCASSASLGLSTSEQFFGPGTRLTVL.

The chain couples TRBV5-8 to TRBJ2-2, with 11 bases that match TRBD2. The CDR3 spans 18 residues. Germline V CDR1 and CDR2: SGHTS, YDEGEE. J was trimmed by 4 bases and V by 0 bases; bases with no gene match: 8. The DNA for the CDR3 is TGTGCCAGCAGCTTGGTTCTAGCGGGGGGCCTGGCCACCGGGGAGCTGTTTTTT. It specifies CASSLVLAGGLATGELFF.

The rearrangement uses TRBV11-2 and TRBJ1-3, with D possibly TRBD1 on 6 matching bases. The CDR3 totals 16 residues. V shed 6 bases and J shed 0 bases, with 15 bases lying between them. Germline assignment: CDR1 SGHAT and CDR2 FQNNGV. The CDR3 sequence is CASSPRDTDSGNTIYF. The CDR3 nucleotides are TGTGCCAGCAGTCCCCGGGACACAGACTCTGGAAACACCATATATTTT.

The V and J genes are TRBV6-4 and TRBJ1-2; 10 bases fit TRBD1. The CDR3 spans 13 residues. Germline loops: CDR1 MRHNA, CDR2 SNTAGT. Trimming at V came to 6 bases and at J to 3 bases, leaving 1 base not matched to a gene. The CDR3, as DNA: TGTGCCAGCAGCGGGACAGGGGACTATGGCTACACCTTC. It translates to CASSGTGDYGYTF.

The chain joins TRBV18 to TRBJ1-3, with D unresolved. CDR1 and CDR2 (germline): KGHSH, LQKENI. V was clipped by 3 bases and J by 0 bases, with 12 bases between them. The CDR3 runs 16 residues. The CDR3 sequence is CASSPLQRDSGNTIYF. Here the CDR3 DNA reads TGTGCCAGCTCACCCTTACAGAGAGACTCTGGAAACACCATATATTTT.

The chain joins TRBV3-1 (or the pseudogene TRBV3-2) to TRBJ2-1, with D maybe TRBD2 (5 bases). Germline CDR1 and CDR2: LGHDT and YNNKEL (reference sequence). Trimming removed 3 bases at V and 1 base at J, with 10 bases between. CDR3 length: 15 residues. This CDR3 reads CASSHDRGSYNEQFF. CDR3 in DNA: TGTGCCAGCAGCCATGATCGGGGATCCTACAATGAGCAGTTCTTC.

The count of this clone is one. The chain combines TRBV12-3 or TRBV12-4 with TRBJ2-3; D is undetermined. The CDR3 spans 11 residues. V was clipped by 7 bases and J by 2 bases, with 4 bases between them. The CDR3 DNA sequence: TGTGCCAGCACTAACACAGATACGCAGTATTTT. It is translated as CASTNTDTQYF.

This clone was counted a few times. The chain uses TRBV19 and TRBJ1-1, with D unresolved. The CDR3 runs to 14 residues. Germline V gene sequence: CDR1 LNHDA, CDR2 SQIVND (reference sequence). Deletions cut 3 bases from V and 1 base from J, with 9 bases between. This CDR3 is CASSMGVANTEAFF. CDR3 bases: TGTGCCAGTAGTATGGGAGTCGCGAACACTGAAGCTTTCTTT. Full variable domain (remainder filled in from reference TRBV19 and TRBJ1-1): DGGITQSPKYLFRKEGQNVTLSCEQNLNHDAMYWYRQDPGQGLRLIYYSQIVNDFQKGDIAEGYSVSREKKESFPLTVTSAQKNPTAFYLCASSMGVANTEAFFGQGTRLTVV.

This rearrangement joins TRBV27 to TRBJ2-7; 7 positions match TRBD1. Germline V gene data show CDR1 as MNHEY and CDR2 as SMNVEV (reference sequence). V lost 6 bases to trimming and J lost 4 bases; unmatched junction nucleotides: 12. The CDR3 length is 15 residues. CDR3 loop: CASRKGGMIWYEQYF. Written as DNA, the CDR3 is TGTGCCAGCAGAAAAGGGGGCATGATCTGGTACGAGCAGTACTTC.

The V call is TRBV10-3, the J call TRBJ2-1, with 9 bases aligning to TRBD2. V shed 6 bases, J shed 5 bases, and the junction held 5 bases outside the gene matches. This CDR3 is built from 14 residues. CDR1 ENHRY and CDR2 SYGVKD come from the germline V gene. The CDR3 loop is CAIRASGTNNEQFF. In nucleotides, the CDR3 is TGTGCCATCAGGGCTAGCGGGACCAACAATGAGCAGTTCTTC.

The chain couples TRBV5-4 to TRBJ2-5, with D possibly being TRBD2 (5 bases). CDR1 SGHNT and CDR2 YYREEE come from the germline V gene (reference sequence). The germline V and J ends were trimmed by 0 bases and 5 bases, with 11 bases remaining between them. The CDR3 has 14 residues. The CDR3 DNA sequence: TGTGCCAGCAGCTTGGCCGGGATGGGGGAGACCCAGTACTTC. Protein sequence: CASSLAGMGETQYF.

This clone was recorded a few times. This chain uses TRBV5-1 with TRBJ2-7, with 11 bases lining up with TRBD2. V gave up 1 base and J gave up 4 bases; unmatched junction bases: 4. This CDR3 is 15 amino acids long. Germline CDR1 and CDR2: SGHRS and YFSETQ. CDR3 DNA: TGCGCCAGCAGCTTGACTAGCGGGAGTGGGTACGAGCAGTACTTC. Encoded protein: CASSLTSGSGYEQYF. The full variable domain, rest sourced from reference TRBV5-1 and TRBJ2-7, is KAGVTQTPRYLIKTRGQQVTLSCSPISGHRSVSWYQQTPGQGLQFLFEYFSETQRNKGNFPGRFSGRQFSNSRSEMNVSTLELGDSALYLCASSLTSGSGYEQYFGPGTRLTVT.

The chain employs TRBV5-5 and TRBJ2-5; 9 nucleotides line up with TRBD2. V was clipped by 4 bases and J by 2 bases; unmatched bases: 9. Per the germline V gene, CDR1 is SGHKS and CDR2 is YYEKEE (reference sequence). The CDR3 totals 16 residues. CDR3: CASSNGATSGQETQYF. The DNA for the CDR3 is TGTGCCAGCAGCAACGGGGCGACTAGCGGTCAAGAGACCCAGTACTTC. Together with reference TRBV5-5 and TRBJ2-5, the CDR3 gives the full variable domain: DAGVTQSPTHLIKTRGQQVTLRCSPISGHKSVSWYQQVLGQGPQFIFQYYEKEERGRGNFPDRFSARQFPNYSSELNVNALLLGDSALYLCASSNGATSGQETQYFGPGTRLLVL.